This entry lists 28 T cell receptor beta chains sequenced from one sample in a study of cytomegalovirus exposure and HLA in healthy donors. The PCR used 60 Vbeta and 13 Jbeta primers. Libraries were prepared by immunoSEQ multiplex PCR; TCRdb keeps only in-frame clonotypes and omits some of them. This sample has some 140,000 clones, with 79% found just once. Sequenced: PBMCs. The source is a man between 18 and 29 years old in good health and CMV-seronegative.

This sequence joins TRBV4-3 and TRBJ1-2; 7 bases fit TRBD1. This CDR3 has 14 amino acids. Per germline, CDR1 LGHNA and CDR2 YSLEER. The trim removed 4 bases at V and 5 bases at J, leaving 7 bases unmatched. CDR3 in DNA: TGCGCCAGCAGCCGCAGGACAGGCCCGTATGGCTACACCTTC. Encoded protein: CASSRRTGPYGYTF.

The chain links TRBV6-4 to TRBJ1-1; 7 bases fit TRBD1. The CDR3 sequence is 17 residues long. Germline CDR1 reads MRHNA; CDR2 reads SNTAGT. The V gene end was trimmed by 3 bases and the J gene end by 0 bases; junction bases not matched to a gene: 10. DNA for the CDR3: TGTGCCAGCAGTGAAGAGGGGGCGTCAGGGATGAACACTGAAGCTTTCTTT. This gives the protein CASSEEGASGMNTEAFF.

This sequence joins TRBV7-9 and TRBJ1-1, with D tentatively TRBD1 (6 bases). CDR3 length: 14 residues. Trimming removed 0 bases at V and 8 bases at J, with 13 bases between. Germline lookup yields CDR1 SEHNR and CDR2 FQNEAQ (reference sequence). DNA of the CDR3: TGTGCCAGCAGCTTAGCCCGGGGGGCTGGGGAAGCTTTCTTT. It yields the protein CASSLARGAGEAFF. Using reference TRBV7-9 and TRBJ1-1 for the parts outside the CDR3, the full variable domain is DTGVSQNPRHKITKRGQNVTFRCDPISEHNRLYWYRQTLGQGPEFLTYFQNEAQLEKSRLLSDRFSAERPKGSFSTLEIQRTEQGDSAMYLCASSLARGAGEAFFGQGTRLTVV.

The chain carries TRBV10-3 and TRBJ2-7; TRBD1 might be the D (5 bases). This CDR3 contains 12 residues. Germline lookup yields CDR1 ENHRY and CDR2 SYGVKD. Trimming removed 6 bases at V and 6 bases at J, with 12 bases between. This chain's CDR3 is CAIRNQGSEQYF. As DNA, the CDR3 is TGTGCCATCAGAAATCAGGGATCCGAGCAGTACTTC.

This chain connects TRBV5-1 to TRBJ2-5, with D uncertain. The V and J ends lost 4 bases and 1 base respectively, with 2 bases between them. The CDR3 consists of 11 residues. The germline CDR1 and CDR2 sequences are SGHRS and YFSETQ. Here the CDR3 reads CASSLQETQYF. Here the CDR3 DNA reads TGCGCCAGCAGCCTCCAAGAGACCCAGTACTTC.

CDR3 protein: CASSLIRIGRGSPLHF. The CDR3 DNA sequence: TGTGCCAGCAGCTTAATCCGTATAGGGAGGGGATCACCCCTCCACTTT. V usage is TRBV7-2 and J usage is TRBJ1-6; TRBD1 is a possible D gene (5 bases). CDR1 is SGHTA, CDR2 FQGNSA, per germline. The CDR3 is made up of 16 amino acids. Trimming took 2 bases from V and 10 from J, leaving 18 bases between them.

The chain couples TRBV2 to TRBJ1-2; D is unresolved. Germline V gene data show CDR1 as SNHLY and CDR2 as FYNNEI. Trimming left V 3 bases short and J 5 bases short, with 10 bases between. The CDR3 loop spans 13 amino acids. The CDR3 loop is CASSDGNFYGYTF. The DNA for the CDR3 is TGTGCCAGCAGTGACGGGAATTTTTATGGCTACACCTTC.

A few counts support this clone. V gene TRBV13 combines with J gene TRBJ2-1, with 9 bases lining up with TRBD1. The germline gives CDR1 PRHDT, CDR2 FYEKMQ (reference sequence). The CDR3 runs to 13 residues. The V and J ends lost 5 bases and 7 bases, in that order; junction bases with no gene match: 3. This CDR3 is CASSPDRGNEQFF. Written as DNA, the CDR3 is TGTGCCAGCAGCCCGGACAGGGGAAATGAGCAGTTCTTC.

The rearrangement links TRBV5-8 to TRBJ2-1; 7 bases agree with TRBD1. This CDR3 has 16 residues. Germline CDR1 is SGHTS and CDR2 is YDEGEE. Trimming cost V 4 bases and J 0 bases; bases outside gene matches: 7. Here the CDR3 reads CASSLYRGGSYNEQFF. In DNA form, the CDR3 reads TGTGCCAGCAGCCTCTACAGGGGTGGCTCCTACAATGAGCAGTTCTTC.

This chain joins TRBV30 and TRBJ2-1; tentative D call: TRBD1 (5 bases). Per the germline V gene, CDR1 is GTSNPN and CDR2 is SVGIG (reference sequence). V gave up 3 bases and J gave up 6 bases, with 15 bases separating them. CDR3 length: 14 residues. CDR3 in amino acids: CAWRGRWMGNEQFF. Here the CDR3 DNA reads TGTGCCTGGAGGGGGCGGTGGATGGGCAATGAGCAGTTCTTC.

The chain combines TRBV25-1 with TRBJ1-1; D is perhaps TRBD1 (5 bases). Looked up from germline, CDR1 is MGHDK and CDR2 is SYGVNS. V lost 4 bases, J lost 3 bases, and 15 bases lay in between. This CDR3 comprises 15 residues. CDR3 DNA: TGTGCCAGCAGTGTCTCTATGGGGGGGTACACTGAAGCTTTCTTT. This codes for CASSVSMGGYTEAFF.

This clone showed up just a few times. The rearrangement uses TRBV12-5 and TRBJ1-5; D remains ambiguous. The V gene's germline CDR1 is LGHNT and CDR2 FRNRAP. V was trimmed by 0 bases and J by 3 bases, leaving 6 bases between them. The CDR3 sequence is 14 residues long. CDR3 residues: CASGLVSNNQPQHF. In DNA form, the CDR3 reads TGTGCTAGTGGTTTGGTTTCTAACAATCAGCCCCAGCATTTT.

This chain joins TRBV15 and TRBJ2-7, with 10 bases fitting TRBD1. V lost 1 base, J lost 3 bases, and 6 bases stayed unmatched. CDR3 length equals 16 residues. Germline CDR1 and CDR2: LNHNV and YYDKDF (reference sequence). CDR3 sequence reads: CATSRVRGQGVYEQYF. CDR3 bases: TGTGCCACCAGCAGAGTAAGAGGACAGGGGGTCTACGAGCAGTACTTC.

The gene calls are TRBV5-8 and TRBJ1-5; 8 bases fit TRBD1. Germline V gene lookup returns CDR1 SGHTS and CDR2 YDEGEE. The trim removed 0 bases at V and 3 bases at J, leaving 5 bases unmatched. This CDR3 has 16 residues. CDR3 sequence reads: CASSLADRASNQPQHF. CDR3 DNA sequence: TGTGCCAGCAGCTTGGCGGACAGGGCGTCCAATCAGCCCCAGCATTTT.

This chain connects TRBV19 to TRBJ1-2, with D possibly matching TRBD1 (5 bases). V dropped 5 bases and J dropped 7 bases, with 17 bases sitting between them. CDR1 LNHDA and CDR2 SQIVND come from the germline V gene (reference sequence). The CDR3 runs 14 residues. This chain's CDR3 is CASSPRRGTGGYTF. Written as DNA, the CDR3 is TGTGCCAGTAGTCCTAGACGTGGGACTGGTGGCTACACCTTC.

This chain connects TRBV11-3 to TRBJ2-5; D gene ambiguous. The germline CDR1 and CDR2 sequences are SGHNT and YENEEA. V was cut by 1 base and J by 2 bases, with 5 bases left in between. The CDR3 sequence is 13 residues long. CDR3 residues: CASSLGQQETQYF. In DNA form, the CDR3 reads TGTGCCAGCAGCTTAGGCCAGCAAGAGACCCAGTACTTC.

This clone was recorded only once. The rearrangement uses TRBV7-2 and TRBJ1-1; D gene ambiguous. The CDR3 consists of 15 residues. Germline lookup yields CDR1 SGHTA and CDR2 FQGNSA. With 3 bases removed from V and 1 base from J, the gap between germline ends came to 12 bases. CDR3 coding DNA: TGTGCCAGCAGCTTTAATGGGCTGCGGAACACTGAAGCTTTCTTT. It codes for CASSFNGLRNTEAFF.

This chain joins TRBV5-5 and TRBJ2-5; D is uncertain. CDR3 length: 17 amino acids. V was cut by 5 bases and J by 1 base, with 21 bases left in between. Per germline, CDR1 SGHKS and CDR2 YYEKEE (reference sequence). This CDR3 is CASRFTVMGRTQETQYF. CDR3 nucleotide sequence: TGTGCCAGCAGATTCACCGTTATGGGCAGAACCCAAGAGACCCAGTACTTC. The full variable domain, in which reference TRBV5-5 and TRBJ2-5 provide the parts outside the CDR3, is DAGVTQSPTHLIKTRGQQVTLRCSPISGHKSVSWYQQVLGQGPQFIFQYYEKEERGRGNFPDRFSARQFPNYSSELNVNALLLGDSALYLCASRFTVMGRTQETQYFGPGTRLLVL.

The rearrangement links TRBV7-9 to TRBJ1-5; tentatively, D is TRBD1 (5 bases). This CDR3 has 14 amino acids. V dropped 1 base and J dropped 1 base, with 5 bases sitting between them. Germline loops: CDR1 SEHNR, CDR2 FQNEAQ (reference sequence). DNA for the CDR3: TGTGCCAGCAGCTTAGGACAGAGCAATCAGCCCCAGCATTTT. It specifies CASSLGQSNQPQHF.

The chain carries TRBV7-9 and TRBJ1-2; weak D call: TRBD1 (5 bases). Germline V CDR1 and CDR2: SEHNR, FQNEAQ (reference sequence). With 2 bases removed from V and 5 bases from J, the gap between germline ends came to 18 bases. CDR3 size: 16 residues. CDR3: CASSLTKTVVKYGYTF. Written as DNA, the CDR3 is TGTGCCAGCAGCTTAACTAAGACAGTAGTTAAGTATGGCTACACCTTC.

The rearrangement links TRBV6-5 to TRBJ2-3, with 11 bases matching TRBD2. The CDR3 is made up of 14 amino acids. Germline V lookup: CDR1 MNHEY, CDR2 SVGAGI. Trimming took 6 bases from V and 7 from J; bases not matched to a gene: 6. The CDR3: CASRNSGGANTQYF. The CDR3 DNA reads TGTGCCAGCAGGAATAGCGGGGGGGCAAATACGCAGTATTTT.

V gene TRBV6-6 combines with J gene TRBJ1-1; a possible D gene is TRBD1 (6 bases). The CDR3 length is 12 residues. Per the germline V gene, CDR1 is MNHNY and CDR2 is SVGAGI (reference sequence). The germline V and J ends were trimmed by 10 bases and 5 bases, with 14 bases remaining between them. The CDR3 coding sequence is TGTGCCACCTCTACAGGGTTGACTGAAGCTTTCTTT. It codes for CATSTGLTEAFF.

This clone appeared a few times. The rearrangement uses TRBV5-1 and TRBJ2-6, with 9 bases that match TRBD2. V was pared by 3 bases and J by 8 bases, with 9 bases of the junction left unmatched. Germline assignment: CDR1 SGHRS and CDR2 YFSETQ. The CDR3 runs to 16 residues. In DNA, the CDR3 is TGCGCCAGCAGCTCCTCAGGGGCGGGAGGGTCCAACGTCCTGACTTTC. Encoded protein: CASSSSGAGGSNVLTF.

The chain joins TRBV28 to TRBJ1-2; 8 bases fit TRBD1. There are 12 residues in the CDR3. V shed 8 bases and J 4 bases; nucleotides not matched to a gene: 3. CDR1 is MDHEN, CDR2 SYDVKM, per germline. CDR3 sequence reads: CASLGQGYGYTF. The CDR3 DNA reads as TGTGCCAGCCTCGGACAGGGCTATGGCTACACCTTC.

This clone is a singleton in its sample. The junction does not match germline at one end; this may be a read error. The genes are TRBV4-2 and TRBJ2-3, with D tentatively TRBD1 (5 bases). Germline loops: CDR1 LGHNA, CDR2 YNFKEQ. The CDR3 sequence is 15 residues long. The CDR3 loop is CASSQGQGHTGTQYF. The CDR3 DNA reads as TGTGCCAGCAGCCAAGGGCAGGGCCACACAGGTACGCAGTATTTT.

V gene TRBV5-4 combines with J gene TRBJ2-5; 7 bases line up with TRBD2. The CDR3 is 13 residues long. Germline CDR1 SGHNT, CDR2 YYREEE (reference sequence). V shed 4 bases, J shed 5 bases, and the junction held 5 bases outside the gene matches. The CDR3 nucleotides are TGTGCCAGCAGCGGGGGGGTGTGGGAGACCCAGTACTTC. Its translation: CASSGGVWETQYF.

The gene calls are TRBV6-6 and TRBJ2-3; D gene uncertain. Germline CDR1 and CDR2: MNHNY and SVGAGI (reference sequence). Between the trimmed V and J ends, which lost 10 bases and 0 bases, there was a span of 8 bases. The CDR3 is made up of 12 amino acids. The chain's CDR3 is CATVSSTDTQYF. CDR3 bases: TGTGCCACAGTATCTAGCACAGATACGCAGTATTTT.

V is TRBV5-6 and J is TRBJ2-1; 8 bases are shared with TRBD2. The germline V gene has CDR1 SGHDT and CDR2 YYEEEE. CDR3 length: 15 residues. Unmatched junction bases numbered 5, after V lost 0 bases and J lost 6 bases. CDR3 DNA: TGTGCCAGCAGCTTGGTTAGCGGGGTAGGCAATGAGCAGTTCTTC. The encoded protein is CASSLVSGVGNEQFF.